This TCR beta chain was retrieved from a study of blood T cell repertoires in COVID-19. Study context: PBMCs, B-cell-depleted T cells, or T cells were the source of the cDNA or gDNA that made up the material.

The length of the CDR3 is 13 residues. Trimming shortened V by 5 bases and J by 2 bases, and 10 bases separated the two germline ends. Germline CDR1 is MNHEY and CDR2 is SVGAGI. Libraries were prepared by immunoSEQ multiplex PCR; TCRdb keeps only in-frame clonotypes and omits some of them. The data hold some 80,000 clones, with under 90% observed a single time. As regards this clone: The sample holds other DNA sequences that translate to the same CDR3.

The specimen was peripheral blood. This chain links TRBV6-5 with TRBJ2-7; no clear D gene. This receptor was taken from a human donor in a cohort sampled during active COVID-19. DNA of the CDR3: TGTGCCAGCAGTCAGGCTCCAACCTACGAGCAGTACTTC. Amino acids: CASSQAPTYEQYF.